This is a list of T cell receptor beta chains from one sample in a study of T cells expressing NK-cell markers. One entry per CDR3 protein, without DNA, is what TCRdb gives after re-calling the 5' RACE reads. The table lists 500,000 to 700,000 distinct CDR3 sequences. Sequencing was carried out using blood T cells: a sorted CD56 or NKG2C T cell subset, CD4+ or CD8+ T cells, or bulk PBMC T cells (not recorded which). The origin of the receptors is a man between 18 and 29 years old in good health. Both conserved end residues are part of each CDR3. The order of the fields is CDR3 protein, J gene, V gene.

CASSLLMNTEAFF | TRBJ1-1 | TRBV7-3
CASSEGLGVIQYF | TRBJ2-4 | TRBV9
CASRGTGVTEETQYF | TRBJ2-5 | TRBV12-3/TRBV12-4
CASSLFEDGLYNEQFF | TRBJ2-1 | TRBV18
CASNPLGQKSYEQYF | TRBJ2-7 | TRBV5-5
CSAIRKTEGFQETQYF | TRBJ2-5 | TRBV20-1
CASRPAGDRGTHEQYF | TRBJ2-7 | TRBV28
CASSEEEGTGYTF | TRBJ1-2 | TRBV6-1
CASSEYRVTEKLFF | TRBJ1-4 | TRBV25-1
CASSSLGDSNEQYF | TRBJ2-7 | TRBV5-1
CASSSGILVSEKLFF | TRBJ1-4 | TRBV25-1
CASSQGGVVNEQFF | TRBJ2-1 | TRBV14
CASSKAGGHSKTQYF | TRBJ2-5 | TRBV6-1
CASSLVSLAGGSDTQYF | TRBJ2-3 | TRBV5-6
CASSEKSPDRGVWDTQYF | TRBJ2-3 | TRBV5-1
CASSLTLTGFAEAFF | TRBJ1-1 | TRBV28
CSAPGTNNEQFF | TRBJ2-1 | TRBV20-1
CASSLPAGGPDTQYF | TRBJ2-3 | TRBV5-1
CASSVEGTGAEQYF | TRBJ2-7 | TRBV9
CASSPTVRSGANVLTF | TRBJ2-6 | TRBV16
CASSLTPGLSGANVLTF | TRBJ2-6 | TRBV7-2
CASSPAASAPGEQFF | TRBJ2-1 | TRBV5-1
CASSPNPTRSGANVLTF | TRBJ2-6 | TRBV3-1
CASSPEVPGTVYNEQFF | TRBJ2-1 | TRBV7-9
CSARAPLGQTNSNQPQHF | TRBJ1-5 | TRBV20-1
CASSLGGTVNYGYTF | TRBJ1-2 | TRBV12-3/TRBV12-4
CASSFEGTLSYEQYF | TRBJ2-7 | TRBV5-1
CASSRDYNTGELFF | TRBJ2-2 | TRBV12-3/TRBV12-4
CASRRLAGATGELFF | TRBJ2-2 | TRBV12-3/TRBV12-4
CASSQAEGAGSGELFF | TRBJ2-2 | TRBV4-1
CASSSHRQGELTDTQYF | TRBJ2-3 | TRBV5-1
CASSPLLGTGPDEQFF | TRBJ2-1 | TRBV7-8
CASSQVKGNEQFF | TRBJ2-1 | TRBV4-3
CASSELGGEEEKLFF | TRBJ1-4 | TRBV6-1
CASSFPQTGTSGRAGELFF | TRBJ2-2 | TRBV12-3/TRBV12-4
CASSPRRGYEQYF | TRBJ2-7 | TRBV12-3/TRBV12-4
CASIAEGAGNQPQHF | TRBJ1-5 | TRBV6-2/TRBV6-3
CSGQGARGTEAFF | TRBJ1-1 | TRBV29-1
CASSSPPGQNNELQFF | TRBJ2-1 | TRBV7-9
CSARVTAGGSTQYF | TRBJ2-3 | TRBV20-1
CSVKGRTQETQYF | TRBJ2-5 | TRBV29-1
CATSAPAGRKETQYF | TRBJ2-5 | TRBV24-1